Below are 26 T cell receptor beta chains sequenced from a single sample in a study of control samples from healthy donors and cancer patients. Only in-frame clones appear in the TCRdb table, and some are missing; sequencing was by immunoSEQ multiplex PCR. Counted here are about 82,000 clones, 85% to 95% occurring once; the ten biggest clones make up 4.5% to 6%. Specimen: blood. These receptors originate from a woman younger than 30 in good health.

The chain combines TRBV7-2 with TRBJ2-7; perhaps TRBD1 as D (6 bases). V lost 5 bases and J lost 5, with 16 bases in between. Germline-derived CDR1 and CDR2 are SGHTA and FQGNSA. The CDR3 extends over 14 amino acids. The CDR3 bases are TGTGCCAGCAGCACTCGAACAGGGTGGGACGAGCAGTACTTC. As protein: CASSTRTGWDEQYF.

The CDR3 spells CASSVESPNRYTGELFF. The CDR3 DNA reads TGTGCCAGCAGCGTTGAGTCCCCTAACAGATACACCGGGGAGCTGTTTTTT. This rearrangement joins TRBV7-3 to TRBJ2-2; D ambiguous. V lost 5 bases to trimming and J lost 3 bases, with 19 bases between them. The CDR3 totals 17 residues. The germline V gene has CDR1 SGHTA and CDR2 FQGTGA.

The rearrangement links TRBV27 to TRBJ2-7; 7 positions agree with TRBD1. V trimming: 0 bases; J trimming: 5 bases; junction bases outside the gene matches: 4. Per germline, CDR1 MNHEY and CDR2 SMNVEV (reference sequence). The CDR3 has 14 amino acids. The CDR3: CASSLSHRGHEQYF. For the CDR3, the DNA is TGTGCCAGCAGTTTATCCCACAGGGGCCACGAGCAGTACTTC.

The chain is built from TRBV4-1 and TRBJ2-1; D may be TRBD2 (6 bases). From germline, CDR1 is MGHRA and CDR2 YSYEKL. The CDR3 is 14 residues long. V was clipped by 0 bases and J by 15 bases, with 18 bases between them. CDR3 in DNA: TGCGCCAGCAGCCAAGATCGTAGCGGCGGATATCGGTTCTTC. It specifies CASSQDRSGGYRFF.

The chain carries TRBV9 and TRBJ1-3, with a tentative D call TRBD1 (6 bases). V was clipped by 4 bases and J by 0 bases, with 17 bases between them. Germline assignment: CDR1 SGDLS and CDR2 YYNGEE. The CDR3 is 17 amino acids. The CDR3 here is CASSISGTILSGNTIYF. DNA of the CDR3: TGTGCCAGCAGCATCTCCGGGACAATCCTCTCTGGAAACACCATATATTTT.

The CDR3 loop is CSVEGGHEQYF. CDR3 DNA: TGCAGCGTTGAGGGGGGCCACGAGCAGTACTTC. The chain recombines TRBV29-1 with TRBJ2-7; perhaps D is TRBD1 or TRBD2 (6 bases each). The CDR3 length is 11 residues. V lost 3 bases and J lost 5, with 8 bases in between. Germline loops: CDR1 SQVTM, CDR2 ANQGSEA.

The sample holds one count of this clone. The rearrangement uses TRBV19 and TRBJ1-5; D gene uncertain. CDR3 length: 15 residues. V was cut by 3 bases and J by 2 bases, with 11 bases left in between. The germline gives CDR1 LNHDA, CDR2 SQIVND (reference sequence). CDR3 sequence (DNA): TGTGCCAGTAGTATCGGGGTTCGACGCAATCAGCCCCAGCATTTT. Translated, it gives CASSIGVRRNQPQHF.

The chain carries TRBV3-1 (or the pseudogene TRBV3-2) and TRBJ1-6, with 7 nucleotides matching TRBD1. The germline CDR1 and CDR2 sequences are LGHDT and YNNKEL (reference sequence). The CDR3 totals 15 residues. After removal of 1 base from V and 7 bases from J, the junction contained 4 bases not matched to a gene. The CDR3 loop reads CASSQGRGLNSPLHF. The CDR3 bases are TGTGCCAGCAGCCAAGGGAGGGGGCTGAATTCACCCCTCCACTTT.

This clone was detected once. The genes are TRBV6-2 or TRBV6-3 and TRBJ2-3; TRBD2 matches 7 bases. Germline V lookup: CDR1 MNHEY, CDR2 SVGEGT. This CDR3 is 18 amino acids long. J lost 2 bases, V lost 4 bases, and 15 bases had no gene match. The DNA for the CDR3 is TGTGCCAGCAGTTTCGACGCTTATAGCGGGTCACACACAGATACGCAGTATTTT. This gives the protein CASSFDAYSGSHTDTQYF.

The chain links TRBV11-3 to TRBJ2-2; 8 bases are shared with TRBD1. CDR3 length: 15 residues. V shed 6 bases and J 7 bases; nucleotides not matched to a gene: 10. Germline assignment: CDR1 SGHNT and CDR2 YENEEA. The CDR3 loop is CASSLKAGGYGELFF. CDR3 coding DNA: TGTGCCAGCAGTTTAAAAGCAGGGGGCTACGGGGAGCTGTTTTTT.

This clone was observed a single time. Because the CDR3 is missing its conserved closing phenylalanine or tryptophan, this is likely a read error. The chain combines TRBV6-2 or TRBV6-3 with TRBJ1-1; no clear D gene. Trimming shortened V by 2 bases and J by 1 base, and 14 bases separated the two germline ends. The CDR3 consists of 16 residues. Germline CDR1 reads MNHEY; CDR2 reads SVGEGT. The CDR3 loop is CASSYDLGWPNTEAFS. CDR3 bases: TGTGCCAGCAGTTACGATTTGGGTTGGCCGAACACTGAAGCTTTCTCT.

V is TRBV6-4 and J is TRBJ2-3; the D gene is possibly TRBD2 (5 bases). Trimming pared 0 bases from V and 3 bases from J, leaving 10 bases between. There are 15 residues in the CDR3. Per germline, CDR1 MRHNA and CDR2 SNTAGT. CDR3 sequence: CASSDSLASTDTQYF. DNA of the CDR3: TGTGCCAGCAGTGACTCTCTAGCATCAACAGATACGCAGTATTTT.

The chain employs TRBV5-8 and TRBJ2-5, with 9 bases matching TRBD1. There are 18 residues in the CDR3. The V and J ends lost 2 bases and 0 bases, in that order; junction bases with no gene match: 11. Germline-derived CDR1 and CDR2 are SGHTS and YDEGEE. Written as DNA, the CDR3 is TGTGCCAGCAGCTTCAGCCTCGGGGGGACAGGGTACCAAGAGACCCAGTACTTC. It yields the protein CASSFSLGGTGYQETQYF.

The chain links TRBV5-1 to TRBJ2-3, with D unresolved. In germline, CDR1 is SGHRS, CDR2 YFSETQ. The CDR3 contains 16 residues. Trimming removed 0 bases from V and 3 bases from J, with 14 bases in between. CDR3 sequence (DNA): TGCGCCAGCAGCTTGGAATTGCGGCAGTCAACAGATACGCAGTATTTT. Its protein product is CASSLELRQSTDTQYF.

The rearrangement uses TRBV27 and TRBJ1-5, with D possibly matching TRBD1 (6 bases). The CDR3 is 16 residues long. The V end was cut by 2 bases, the J end by 7 bases, with 18 bases between. Germline CDR1 and CDR2: MNHEY and SMNVEV (reference sequence). In DNA form, the CDR3 reads TGTGCCAGCAGTTTAGGAGGGGGGGGCGGCGTGCAGCCCCAGCATTTT. It yields the protein CASSLGGGGGVQPQHF.

This sequence joins TRBV5-8 and TRBJ2-7; D gene ambiguous. Trimming removed 7 bases from V and 6 bases from J, with 14 bases in between. CDR1 and CDR2 from the germline V gene are SGHTS and YDEGEE. The CDR3 is made up of 12 amino acids. CDR3 loop: CASSRGLGEQYF. The CDR3 DNA is TGTGCCAGCTCCCGAGGTCTAGGCGAGCAGTACTTC.

The V and J genes are TRBV7-9 and TRBJ1-6; no clear D gene. Trimming cost V 5 bases and J 7 bases, with 9 bases left between them. This CDR3 has 13 amino acids. CDR1 and CDR2 from the germline V gene are SEHNR and FQNEAQ (reference sequence). CDR3 coding DNA: TGTGCCAGCAGCCCCCGAATCAATTCACCCCTCCACTTT. Encoded protein: CASSPRINSPLHF.

This clone was counted only a few times. This rearrangement joins TRBV5-6 to TRBJ1-1; TRBD1 matches at 9 bases. CDR1 and CDR2 (germline): SGHDT, YYEEEE. The CDR3 is 13 residues long. The V segment lost 5 bases and the J segment 4 bases; nucleotides outside the gene matches: 3. For the CDR3, the DNA is TGTGCCAGCAGGACGACAGGGGGCACTGAAGCTTTCTTT. It encodes CASRTTGGTEAFF.

About this clone: The same CDR3 is also encoded by other DNA sequences in this sample. This chain joins TRBV7-9 and TRBJ2-7, with D perhaps TRBD1 or TRBD2 (7 bases each). V was shortened by 2 bases and J by 7 bases, with 15 bases between the two germline ends. The CDR3 is made up of 14 amino acids. Germline V gene sequence: CDR1 SEHNR, CDR2 FQNEAQ (reference sequence). CDR3 sequence (DNA): TGTGCCAGCAGCTTAAGCGGGGCAGGGGGGGAGCAGTACTTC. Residues: CASSLSGAGGEQYF.

V gene TRBV4-1 combines with J gene TRBJ2-1, with TRBD2 matching over 7 bases. The CDR3 covers 18 residues. V lost 2 bases and J lost 9; bases outside the gene matches: 19. CDR1 and CDR2 (germline): MGHRA, YSYEKL. CDR3: CASSQRHAGRDTGGEQFF. The DNA for the CDR3 is TGCGCCAGCAGCCAACGACACGCGGGACGTGACACGGGGGGTGAGCAGTTCTTC.

This chain connects TRBV29-1 to TRBJ1-1; D gene unclear. The CDR3 totals 12 residues. Germline assignment: CDR1 SQVTM and CDR2 ANQGSEA. V gave up 5 bases and J gave up 1 base, with 8 bases separating them. CDR3 loop: CSVRSGNTEAFF. In DNA, the CDR3 is TGCAGCGTTAGATCAGGGAACACTGAAGCTTTCTTT.

V gene TRBV28 combines with J gene TRBJ1-2; 9 bases are a match to TRBD1. CDR3 size: 16 residues. Germline lookup yields CDR1 MDHEN and CDR2 SYDVKM. Unmatched junction bases numbered 13, after V lost 6 bases and J lost 5 bases. The CDR3 DNA reads as TGTGCCAGCAGACCGGGTGGCGGACAGGGGATTTATGGCTACACCTTC. It specifies CASRPGGGQGIYGYTF.

The rearrangement uses TRBV7-8 and TRBJ1-1; D is perhaps TRBD1 (6 bases). The germline V gene encodes CDR1 SGHVS and CDR2 FQNEAQ. With 5 bases removed from V and 4 bases from J, the gap between germline ends came to 17 bases. CDR3 length: 15 residues. The DNA of the CDR3 is TGTGCCAGCAGCCGAACACAGGGATCGGGCACTGAAGCTTTCTTT. Amino acid sequence: CASSRTQGSGTEAFF.

The V call is TRBV28, the J call TRBJ2-3; TRBD2 aligns across 7 bases. The CDR3 extends over 18 amino acids. J gave up 1 base and V 2 bases, and 12 bases lay outside the gene matches. Germline V lookup: CDR1 MDHEN, CDR2 SYDVKM. The CDR3 reads CASSLDWALAIRTDTQYF. In nucleotides, the CDR3 is TGTGCCAGCAGTTTAGATTGGGCACTAGCGATCCGCACAGATACGCAGTATTTT.

The genes are TRBV28 and TRBJ1-2, with D possibly TRBD1 on 6 matching bases. The germline V and J ends were trimmed by 6 bases and 4 bases, with 12 bases remaining between them. Germline V gene data show CDR1 as MDHEN and CDR2 as SYDVKM. The CDR3 is made up of 13 amino acids. The CDR3 DNA reads as TGTGCCAGCAGCCCTGGACAGACCTATGGCTACACCTTC. It specifies CASSPGQTYGYTF.

The chain carries TRBV7-2 and TRBJ2-7; 9 bases align to TRBD2. This CDR3 has 15 amino acids. Trimming cost V 6 bases and J 1 base; bases outside gene matches: 7. Germline V gene sequence: CDR1 SGHTA, CDR2 FQGNSA. The CDR3 sequence: CASSPRTSVSYEQYF. The CDR3 nucleotides are TGTGCCAGCAGTCCTAGGACTAGCGTGTCCTACGAGCAGTACTTC.